The next 20 T cell receptor beta chains were all read from a single sample in a study of T cells in Graves' hyperthyroidism and ophthalmopathy. RNA transcripts served as the template for amplifying TCR beta CDR3 regions. The primer set for the first-round RT-PCR of the TCR CDR3 was HTBI. MiXCR, run by TCRdb on the multiplex PCR reads, gives a single entry per CDR3 protein. The table lists around 490,000 distinct CDR3 sequences, 15% to 20% of them singletons. Sequenced sample: blood. The source of these receptors is a middle-aged man with Graves' ophthalmopathy.

This clonotype showed up many times. The chain has TRBV7-2 and TRBJ2-1; 9 bases map to TRBD1. The germline gives CDR1 SGHTA, CDR2 FQGNSA. V lost 5 bases and J lost 9; bases outside the gene matches: 2. The CDR3 has 12 amino acids. CDR3 in DNA: TGTGCCAGCAGCCGGGACAGGGTTGAGCAGTTCTTC. Its translation: CASSRDRVEQFF.

This chain links TRBV3-1 with TRBJ1-4; no reliable D call. Germline loops: CDR1 LGHDT, CDR2 YNNKEL (reference sequence). Deletions cut 1 base from V and 0 bases from J, with 3 bases between. This CDR3 is built from 14 residues. CDR3: CASSQASTNEKLFF. The CDR3 DNA is TGTGCCAGCAGCCAAGCATCAACTAATGAAAAACTGTTTTTT.

This clonotype has at least ten counts. J is TRBJ2-1 and V is TRBV4-2; D is undetermined. CDR3 size: 15 residues. The V and J ends lost 0 bases and 6 bases respectively, with 12 bases between them. The germline V gene encodes CDR1 LGHNA and CDR2 YNFKEQ. Written as DNA, the CDR3 is TGTGCCAGCAGCCAAGACATACTTGTTAGCAATGAGCAGTTCTTC. Protein sequence: CASSQDILVSNEQFF.

This chain links TRBV12-3 or TRBV12-4 with TRBJ1-5; D ambiguous. V lost 4 bases and J lost 3, with 7 bases in between. The CDR3 runs to 13 residues. CDR3 in amino acids: CASSYNLNQPQHF. The CDR3, as DNA: TGTGCCAGCAGTTACAATCTCAATCAGCCCCAGCATTTT.

This sequence joins TRBV6-1 and TRBJ1-1; D uncertain. The ends were cut back, 8 bases at V and 1 base at J, with 8 bases in the middle. The CDR3 is 12 residues long. Germline V gene sequence: CDR1 MNHNS, CDR2 SASEGT. The CDR3 sequence: CASFSQNTEAFF. Written as DNA, the CDR3 is TGTGCCAGCTTTTCCCAGAACACTGAAGCTTTCTTT.

This sequence joins TRBV2 and TRBJ2-5; unclear D gene. The V and J ends lost 4 bases and 2 bases respectively, with 8 bases between them. The CDR3 runs 13 residues. CDR1 and CDR2 from the germline V gene are SNHLY and FYNNEI. The DNA for the CDR3 is TGTGCCAGCAGTGCGGAAACTCAAGAGACCCAGTACTTC. It codes for CASSAETQETQYF.

The table lists this clonotype with many counts. CDR3 protein: CASSRGQNEQFF. For the CDR3, the DNA is TGCGCCAGCAGCCGGGGACAGAATGAGCAGTTCTTC. This chain joins TRBV5-1 and TRBJ2-1; 7 bases are a match to TRBD1. This CDR3 contains 12 residues. Per the germline V gene, CDR1 is SGHRS and CDR2 is YFSETQ. V gave up 4 bases and J gave up 7 bases; unmatched junction bases: 2.

The table lists this clonotype with many counts. The chain is built from TRBV5-4 and TRBJ2-3; D is possibly TRBD1 (6 bases). The V end lost 2 bases, the J end lost 6 bases, and 13 bases lay between the germline ends. This CDR3 is 14 amino acids long. Germline V gives CDR1 SGHNT, CDR2 YYREEE (reference sequence). The CDR3: CASSFGGSRDTQYF. In DNA form, the CDR3 reads TGTGCCAGCAGCTTTGGGGGCTCACGGGATACGCAGTATTTT.

This clonotype was counted only a few times. V gene TRBV18 combines with J gene TRBJ2-1; 7 nucleotides line up with TRBD2. From germline, CDR1 is KGHSH and CDR2 LQKENI. This CDR3 spans 15 amino acids. Trimming removed 3 bases from V and 8 bases from J; junction bases left unmatched: 10. The DNA for the CDR3 is TGTGCCAGCTCACCGGGGTGGCGGGAGAGGGATGAGCAGTTCTTC. Translated: CASSPGWRERDEQFF.

This clonotype has just a few counts. The chain links TRBV6-1 to TRBJ1-6, with D tentatively TRBD1 (6 bases). The CDR3 totals 16 residues. V lost 8 bases and J lost 0, with 14 bases in between. Per germline, CDR1 MNHNS and CDR2 SASEGT. The CDR3 coding sequence is TGTGCCAGCCAAAATACAGGGAGCTCCTATAATTCACCCCTCCACTTT. Residues: CASQNTGSSYNSPLHF.

The chain links TRBV19 to TRBJ2-7; D not certain. CDR1 LNHDA and CDR2 SQIVND come from the germline V gene (reference sequence). Trimming pared 0 bases from V and 3 bases from J, leaving 15 bases between. This CDR3 comprises 16 residues. In DNA, the CDR3 is TGTGCCAGTAGTATAGATCGGGCAGCGAAGTACTACGAGCAGTACTTC. This gives the protein CASSIDRAAKYYEQYF.

Of note for this clonotype: A much more abundant neighbour one base away suggests this may be a read error. This chain links TRBV20-1 with TRBJ2-7; 9 bases agree with TRBD1. Germline-derived CDR1 and CDR2 are DFQATT and SNEGSKA (reference sequence). The CDR3 length is 15 residues. CDR3 DNA sequence: TGCAATGCTAGAGATGCTACAGGGGGCATGTACGAGCAGTACTTC. Amino acid sequence: CNARDATGGMYEQYF.

Points on this clonotype: A read error may produce the germline difference seen at one junction end. CDR3 loop: CASSSFWGGSSEQYF. The CDR3 DNA reads TGTGCCAGCAGCTCTTTCTGGGGGGGGTCCTCCGAGCAGTACTTC. The V call is TRBV9, the J call TRBJ2-7; 7 bases are a match to TRBD2. The germline gives CDR1 SGDLS, CDR2 YYNGEE. The length of the CDR3 is 15 residues.

This clonotype was picked up a small number of times. The chain joins TRBV7-9 to TRBJ2-5; D assignment may be TRBD1 or TRBD2 (5 bases each). Germline loops: CDR1 SEHNR, CDR2 FQNEAQ (reference sequence). The V end lost 5 bases, the J end lost 3 bases, and 16 bases lay between the germline ends. This CDR3 comprises 15 residues. CDR3 in amino acids: CASSHNIQGEETQYF. The CDR3 nucleotides are TGTGCCAGCAGCCACAATATTCAGGGAGAAGAGACCCAGTACTTC.

This clonotype was seen ten or more times. The chain combines TRBV11-2 with TRBJ2-1; D remains ambiguous. Germline assignment: CDR1 SGHAT and CDR2 FQNNGV. Trimming took off 5 bases at V and 10 bases at J, with 3 bases between the two ends. The CDR3 consists of 9 residues. Written as DNA, the CDR3 is TGTGCCAGCAGCCCCGAGCAGTTCTTC. It codes for CASSPEQFF. Based on the CDR3 plus reference TRBV11-2 and TRBJ2-1, the full variable domain is EAGVAQSPRYKIIEKRQSVAFWCNPISGHATLYWYQQILGQGPKLLIQFQNNGVVDDSQLPKDRFSAERLKGVDSTLKIQPAKLEDSAVYLCASSPEQFFGPGTRLTVL.

A note on this clonotype: Lacking the conserved final phenylalanine or tryptophan, this CDR3 likely reflects a read error. The chain joins TRBV13 to TRBJ1-2, with D unclear. V was shortened by 2 bases and J by 3 bases, with 10 bases between the two germline ends. The CDR3 is 14 residues long. The V gene's germline CDR1 is PRHDT and CDR2 FYEKMQ (reference sequence). As DNA, the CDR3 is TGTGCCAGCAGCTTAACCGACAAAGACTATGGCTACACCCTC. It is translated as CASSLTDKDYGYTL.

In its sample, this clonotype was seen once. The gene calls are TRBV27 and TRBJ2-7, with 13 positions matching TRBD2. Germline V gives CDR1 MNHEY, CDR2 SMNVEV (reference sequence). V dropped 8 bases and J dropped 3; count of bases not matched to a gene: 7. There are 15 residues in the CDR3. This CDR3 is CASGRGLAGFYEQYF. In nucleotides, the CDR3 is TGTGCCAGCGGAAGGGGACTAGCGGGGTTCTACGAGCAGTACTTC.

At least ten counts were recorded for this clonotype. The chain couples TRBV18 to TRBJ2-3; D uncertain. CDR1 and CDR2 (germline): KGHSH, LQKENI. There are 13 residues in the CDR3. The V end was cut by 6 bases, the J end by 6 bases, with 13 bases between. The chain's CDR3 is CASSSRMEDTQYF. CDR3 sequence (DNA): TGTGCCAGCTCCTCCCGTATGGAGGATACGCAGTATTTT.

This clonotype came up a few times. The rearrangement links TRBV2 to TRBJ2-5; D possibly uses TRBD1 or TRBD2 (5 bases each). Trimming removed 3 bases at V and 4 bases at J, with 24 bases between. Germline V CDR1 and CDR2: SNHLY, FYNNEI. This CDR3 has 18 residues. The CDR3 DNA sequence: TGTGCCAGCAGTGAGTCGTTGACAGAAAGATGGACTGGAGAGACCCAGTACTTC. Protein: CASSESLTERWTGETQYF.

This clonotype was counted at least ten times. This chain joins TRBV28 and TRBJ2-7, with D uncertain. Germline V gene sequence: CDR1 MDHEN, CDR2 SYDVKM. V gave up 2 bases and J gave up 2 bases, with 4 bases separating them. CDR3 length: 12 amino acids. The CDR3 nucleotides read TGTGCCAGCAGTTTAACCCCCTACGAGCAGTACTTC. Protein: CASSLTPYEQYF.